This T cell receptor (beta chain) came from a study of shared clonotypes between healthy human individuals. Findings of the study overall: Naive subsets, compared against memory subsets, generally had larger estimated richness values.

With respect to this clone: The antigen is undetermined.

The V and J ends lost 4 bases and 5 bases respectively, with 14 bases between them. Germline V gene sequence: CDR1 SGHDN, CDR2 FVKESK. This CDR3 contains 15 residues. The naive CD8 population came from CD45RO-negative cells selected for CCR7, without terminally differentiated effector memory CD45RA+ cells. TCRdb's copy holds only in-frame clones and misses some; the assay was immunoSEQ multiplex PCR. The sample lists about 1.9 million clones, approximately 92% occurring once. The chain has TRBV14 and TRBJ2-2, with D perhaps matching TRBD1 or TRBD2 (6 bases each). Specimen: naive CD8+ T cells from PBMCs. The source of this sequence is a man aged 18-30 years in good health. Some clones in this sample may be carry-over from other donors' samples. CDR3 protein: CASSPTTGATGELFF. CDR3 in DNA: TGTGCCAGCAGCCCGACCACGGGGGCGACCGGGGAGCTGTTTTTT. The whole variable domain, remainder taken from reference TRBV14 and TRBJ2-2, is EAGVTQFPSHSVIEKGQTVTLRCDPISGHDNLYWYRRVMGKEIKFLLHFVKESKQDESGMPNNRFLAERTGGTYSTLKVQPAELEDSGVYFCASSPTTGATGELFFGEGSRLTVL.